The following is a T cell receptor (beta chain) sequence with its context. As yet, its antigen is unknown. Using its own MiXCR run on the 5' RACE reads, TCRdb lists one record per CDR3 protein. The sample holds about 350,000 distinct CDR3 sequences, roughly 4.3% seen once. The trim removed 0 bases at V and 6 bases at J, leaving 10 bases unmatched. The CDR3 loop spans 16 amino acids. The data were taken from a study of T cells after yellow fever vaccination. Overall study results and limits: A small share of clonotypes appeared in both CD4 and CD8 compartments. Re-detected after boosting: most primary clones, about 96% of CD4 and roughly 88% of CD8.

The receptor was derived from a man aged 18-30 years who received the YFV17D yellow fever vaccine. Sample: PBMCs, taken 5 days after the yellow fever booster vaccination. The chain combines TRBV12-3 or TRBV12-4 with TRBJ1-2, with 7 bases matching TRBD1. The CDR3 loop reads CASSLALKGAANGYTF. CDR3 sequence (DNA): TGTGCCAGCAGTTTAGCGCTGAAGGGGGCAGCTAATGGCTACACCTTC.